In this sample, the clone carrying this T cell receptor beta chain turned up many times. Antigen: not known. The data belong to a study of T cells in Graves' hyperthyroidism and ophthalmopathy. Whole-study results and caveats: Blood samples included most of the expanded thyroid clonotypes exceeding 0.001.

Hyperthyroidism in the patients, aged 18 to 65, was newly diagnosed and under 2 months in duration. The PBMCs were taken from less than 11 ml of fresh peripheral blood. RNA transcripts served as the template for amplifying TCR beta CDR3 regions. First-round RT-PCR with HTBI primers amplified the TCR CDR3 region. TCRdb used MiXCR to reprocess the multiplex PCR reads, holding one entry per CDR3 protein. The sample lists about 420,000 distinct CDR3 sequences; 15% to 17% were seen once. Germline CDR1 and CDR2: SGDLS and YYNGEE. Trimming took off 3 bases at V and 4 bases at J, with 17 bases between the two ends. The CDR3 length is 16 residues.

Sequenced sample: blood. The chain recombines TRBV9 with TRBJ2-1; perhaps TRBD2 as D (6 bases). This receptor was taken from a woman between 18 and 29 years old with Graves' hyperthyroidism. Here the CDR3 reads CASSETAMGGYNEQFF. CDR3 in DNA: TGTGCCAGCAGCGAAACAGCGATGGGGGGATACAATGAGCAGTTCTTC.